These 26 T cell receptor beta chains share one sample of origin, sequenced in a study of CD8+CD57+ T cells in acquired aplastic anemia. Genomic DNA, the template, was used for profiling of the TCR beta VDJ and CDR3. TCRdb reprocessed the reads with MiXCR, giving one entry per CDR3 protein. The sample lists roughly 250,000 distinct CDR3 sequences, around 82% occurring once. Whoever was chosen for sequencing had shown CD8+CD57+ cell expansion by flow cytometry. Source material: sorted CD4+, CD8+, or CD8+CD57+ T cells (not recorded which) from PBMCs. The receptors stem from a human donor with aplastic anemia.

CDR3 DNA sequence: TGCAGTGCTAGAGAATTAGGGGGGAGTGAGACCCAGTACTTC. Translated, it gives CSARELGGSETQYF. The rearrangement links TRBV20-1 to TRBJ2-5; perhaps D is TRBD1 or TRBD2 (6 bases each). Germline assignment: CDR1 DFQATT and CDR2 SNEGSKA (reference sequence). V was shortened by 0 bases and J by 5 bases, with 13 bases between the two germline ends. This CDR3 comprises 14 residues.

This clonotype came up many times. V usage is TRBV7-6 and J usage is TRBJ2-7, with D maybe TRBD1 (6 bases). Per the germline V gene, CDR1 is SGHVS and CDR2 is FNYEAQ. The CDR3 sequence is 12 residues long. The V gene lost 1 base and the J gene lost 6 bases, with 7 bases spanning the gap. CDR3 protein: CASSLVGAEQYF. The DNA for the CDR3 is TGTGCCAGCAGCTTAGTGGGGGCCGAGCAGTACTTC.

This clonotype was detected only a few times. The rearrangement uses TRBV7-9 and TRBJ2-1, with D possibly TRBD1 on 5 matching bases. V lost 4 bases, J lost 9 bases, and 13 bases lay in between. The CDR3 length is 13 residues. The germline CDR1 and CDR2 sequences are SEHNR and FQNEAQ (reference sequence). The CDR3 region has the DNA TGTGCCAGCAGCTGGCCCCCTAGGGGTGAGCAGTTCTTC. This gives the protein CASSWPPRGEQFF.

The V and J genes are TRBV2 and TRBJ2-7; D not resolved. Trimming left V 4 bases short and J 3 bases short, with 16 bases between. The length of the CDR3 is 15 residues. Germline loops: CDR1 SNHLY, CDR2 FYNNEI. CDR3 sequence reads: CASSGLEPLLYEQYF. CDR3 coding DNA: TGTGCCAGCAGTGGCCTAGAGCCACTACTCTACGAGCAGTACTTC.

This clonotype was counted between two and nine times. The J gene is TRBJ2-5, the V gene TRBV20-1, with D possibly being TRBD2 (5 bases). Germline CDR1 reads DFQATT; CDR2 reads SNEGSKA (reference sequence). The CDR3 spans 15 residues. With 1 base removed from V and 3 bases from J, the gap between germline ends came to 15 bases. CDR3 loop: CSARVRAVPKETQYF. The CDR3 DNA sequence: TGCAGTGCTAGAGTGCGGGCGGTCCCCAAAGAGACCCAGTACTTC.

For this clonotype: The missing conserved phenylalanine or tryptophan at the end of this CDR3 makes a read error likely. It is unclear where the CDR3 begins or ends on the DNA, so no DNA is shown, and the CDR3 is as TCRdb lists it. V and J are TRBV7-8 and TRBJ2-3. Germline loops: CDR1 SGHVS, CDR2 FQNEAQ. The CDR3 is 13 residues long, counting both termini. Here the CDR3 reads CASSPAPGAAKYY.

Turning to this clonotype: In this CDR3 the conserved last residue, phenylalanine or tryptophan, is missing, so a read error is likely. The DNA is left out, because the CDR3 cannot be placed on it with certainty; the CDR3 is given as TCRdb lists it. This chain joins TRBV9 and TRBJ1-1; no DNA check was done on the table's D call, TRBD1. The CDR3 sequence runs 13 residues, both termini included. The germline V gene encodes CDR1 SGDLS and CDR2 YYNGEE. CDR3 residues: CASSVEGASSQPL.

Remarks on this clonotype: No DNA is shown, since the ends of the CDR3 on it are uncertain; the CDR3 is the one TCRdb lists. The rearrangement uses TRBV7-9 and TRBJ2-3; the DNA was not compared with TRBD1, the D call given in the table. CDR1 is SEHNR and CDR2 is FQNEAQ in the germline V gene (reference sequence). The CDR3 is made up of 15 amino acids, end residues included. CDR3 sequence reads: CASTWADEQFFGPYF.

This sequence joins TRBV10-3 and TRBJ1-2, with D perhaps matching TRBD1 (5 bases). Trimming left V 2 bases short and J 2 bases short, with 9 bases between. The CDR3 sequence is 14 residues long. Germline CDR1 ENHRY, CDR2 SYGVKD. CDR3 region: CAISEGRANYGYTF. CDR3 nucleotides: TGTGCCATCAGTGAGGGCAGGGCAAACTATGGCTACACCTTC.

Points on this clonotype: At one end, the junction sequence differs from germline, possibly due to a read error. V is TRBV9 and J is TRBJ2-1; D possibly corresponds to TRBD2 (6 bases). The V gene's germline CDR1 is SGDLS and CDR2 YYNGEE. The CDR3 covers 13 residues. CDR3 sequence reads: CASSDGGIHEEVF. In DNA form, the CDR3 reads TGTGCCAGCAGTGATGGAGGGATCCACGAGGAGGTCTTC.

The CDR3 coding sequence is TGTGCCAGCAGCGTAAGGTCCGCTATGCAGTATTTT. Its protein is CASSVRSAMQYF. The V call is TRBV11-1, the J call TRBJ2-3; no clear D gene. The V end was cut by 5 bases, the J end by 11 bases, with 14 bases between. CDR1 SGHAT and CDR2 FQDESV come from the germline V gene (reference sequence). There are 12 residues in the CDR3.

This clonotype was seen a handful of times. The gene calls are TRBV7-8 and TRBJ2-6; tentative D call: TRBD1 (7 bases). The CDR3 runs to 16 residues. Germline V gene data show CDR1 as SGHVS and CDR2 as FQNEAQ. The V end was cut by 3 bases, the J end by 15 bases, with 24 bases between. CDR3 loop: CASSFDPGGTALSLTF. For the CDR3, the DNA is TGTGCCAGCAGCTTTGATCCAGGCGGGACAGCCCTTTCCCTGACTTTC.

Details on this clonotype: Relative to the germline gene, one junction end is altered; a read error may explain this. The chain has TRBV9 and TRBJ2-3; the D is unclear. The length of the CDR3 is 14 residues. The V gene's germline CDR1 is SGDLS and CDR2 YYNGEE. The CDR3 sequence: CASSVEDDPLVQNF. For the CDR3, the DNA is TGTGCCAGCAGCGTAGAGGACGATCCCCTGGTGCAGAATTTT.

The chain joins TRBV19 to TRBJ2-7, with a tentative D call TRBD2 (5 bases). V was shortened by 3 bases and J by 11 bases, with 20 bases between the two germline ends. This CDR3 spans 14 amino acids. The V gene's germline CDR1 is LNHDA and CDR2 SQIVND (reference sequence). The CDR3 protein is CASSITRSSYDEYF. The CDR3 nucleotides are TGTGCCAGTAGTATCACTAGAAGCTCCTACGATGAGTACTTC.

Note on this clonotype: The CDR3 carries no conserved terminal phenylalanine or tryptophan, so it likely arises from a read error. The gene calls are TRBV15 and TRBJ2-3; perhaps TRBD1 as D (5 bases). With the DNA end fitting TRBJ1-5 better, the J assignment may be wrong. Germline lookup yields CDR1 LNHNV and CDR2 YYDKDF (reference sequence). The CDR3 contains 13 residues. The CDR3 is CATGGRGPASQHY. CDR3 in DNA: TGTGCCACCGGCGGCCGGGGCCCAGCCTCGCAGCATTAC.

This clonotype was recorded a few times. J is TRBJ2-3 and V is TRBV5-1; TRBD1 aligns across 7 bases. The CDR3 is 13 residues long. Germline CDR1 SGHRS, CDR2 YFSETQ. Trimming took 6 bases from V and 11 from J; bases not matched to a gene: 12. CDR3 DNA: TGCGCCAGCACCCGACAGGGAACCGAAGAGCAGTATTTT. Its protein product is CASTRQGTEEQYF.

About this clonotype itself: The missing conserved phenylalanine or tryptophan at the end of this CDR3 makes a read error likely. Because the CDR3's place on the DNA is in doubt, the DNA is left out and the CDR3 is given as listed by TCRdb. The J gene is TRBJ2-1, the V gene TRBV9; TRBD1, the table's D call, lacks a check against the DNA. 13 amino acids form the CDR3, both terminal residues included. CDR1 is SGDLS and CDR2 is YYNGEE in the germline V gene. This chain's CDR3 is CASSDPSTDQEDV.

This clonotype has a single count. The chain links TRBV11-1 to TRBJ2-7; possible D gene TRBD2, 5 bases. Trimming removed 5 bases from V and 6 bases from J, with 23 bases in between. In germline, CDR1 is SGHAT, CDR2 FQDESV (reference sequence). CDR3 length: 16 amino acids. CDR3 sequence: CASSTPGKSNLAEQYV. CDR3 coding DNA: TGTGCCAGCAGCACACCGGGAAAGTCGAACCTGGCCGAGCAGTACGTC.

The chain couples TRBV19 to TRBJ1-2; 12 bases agree with TRBD1. Trimming at V came to 7 bases and at J to 2 bases, leaving 2 bases not matched to a gene. The germline CDR1 and CDR2 sequences are LNHDA and SQIVND (reference sequence). The CDR3 totals 14 residues. CDR3 loop: CASTGTGGNYGYTF. For the CDR3, the DNA is TGTGCCAGTACGGGGACAGGGGGCAACTATGGCTACACCTTC.

The chain recombines TRBV11-3 with TRBJ1-6; maybe TRBD1 (5 bases). The CDR3 covers 14 residues. Germline V CDR1 and CDR2: SGHNT, YENEEA. V gave up 4 bases and J gave up 8 bases, with 12 bases separating them. As DNA, the CDR3 is TGTGCCAGCAGCTCGGACATGAGAGATTCACCCCTCCACTTT. Amino acids: CASSSDMRDSPLHF.

CDR3 protein: CATSRRNVSSSERNTEAFF. In nucleotides, the CDR3 is TGTGCCACCAGTAGGCGAAACGTAAGTTCCTCCGAGCGGAACACTGAAGCTTTCTTT. The rearrangement links TRBV15 to TRBJ1-1; D is undetermined. V was shortened by 6 bases and J by 1 base, with 27 bases between the two germline ends. CDR3 length: 19 amino acids. The V gene's germline CDR1 is LNHNV and CDR2 YYDKDF (reference sequence).

V is TRBV20-1 and J is TRBJ1-2, with D unresolved. The CDR3 extends over 13 amino acids. Germline assignment: CDR1 DFQATT and CDR2 SNEGSKA (reference sequence). Between the trimmed V and J ends, which lost 5 bases and 4 bases, there was a span of 14 bases. This CDR3 is CSALDGVGYGYTF. The CDR3 DNA is TGCAGTGCTTTGGATGGGGTTGGCTATGGCTACACCTTC.

The chain links TRBV9 to TRBJ1-2; a possible D gene is TRBD1 (6 bases). CDR1 and CDR2 from the germline V gene are SGDLS and YYNGEE. CDR3 size: 16 residues. V shed 4 bases and J shed 5 bases, with 21 bases lying between them. The CDR3 region has the DNA TGTGCCAGCAGCTTGGATGGGGGCGGGGTGGTATATGGCTACACCTTC. It specifies CASSLDGGGVVYGYTF. The full variable domain, its missing parts supplied by reference TRBV9 and TRBJ1-2, is DSGVTQTPKHLITATGQRVTLRCSPRSGDLSVYWYQQSLDQGLQFLIQYYNGEERAKGNILERFSAQQFPDLHSELNLSSLELGDSALYFCASSLDGGGVVYGYTFGSGTRLTVV.

With respect to this clonotype: Likely a read error: the CDR3 ends without its conserved phenylalanine or tryptophan. V usage is TRBV24-1 and J usage is TRBJ1-4; D is ambiguous. The CDR3 covers 17 residues. Germline V gene data show CDR1 as KGHDR and CDR2 as SFDVKD. The CDR3 here is CATSESSGEQIHENLFC. The CDR3 DNA is TGTGCCACCAGTGAGTCTTCAGGAGAACAAATTCATGAAAATCTGTTTTGT.

Worth noting for this clonotype: At one of its ends the junction is not consistent with the germline gene, which may arise from a read error. For the CDR3, the DNA is TGTGCCAGCCGGGACAGGGGGTTAAGTGAGCAGCTGTTCTTC. Residues: CASRDRGLSEQLFF. The chain carries TRBV7-3 and TRBJ2-5, with 11 positions matching TRBD1. The germline V gene encodes CDR1 SGHTA and CDR2 FQGTGA. There are 14 residues in the CDR3.

With regard to this clonotype: A junction end diverges from the germline sequence, so it may reflect a read error. The V call is TRBV5-1, the J call TRBJ2-3; D remains ambiguous. Germline values: CDR1 SGHRS, CDR2 YFSETQ. There are 14 residues in the CDR3. This CDR3 reads CATSQGIGPHTQYF. CDR3 in DNA: TGCGCCACCAGCCAAGGGATAGGCCCCCATACGCAGTATTTT.